Below, 16 T cell receptor beta chains from the same sample are listed, as sequenced in a study of control samples from healthy donors and cancer patients. Method: immunoSEQ multiplex PCR; TCRdb's copy keeps in-frame clones and lacks some. The sample lists around 100,000 clones, 80% to 90% seen once, with about a fifth in the top ten. Material for sequencing was PBMCs. Receptors were obtained from a man aged 60-69 years with lung cancer.

J is TRBJ1-4 and V is TRBV27, with 11 bases lining up with TRBD1. The J segment lost 4 bases and the V segment lost 6 bases, leaving 10 bases of the junction unmatched. The CDR3 length is 17 residues. Germline CDR1 is MNHEY and CDR2 is SMNVEV (reference sequence). The CDR3 region is CASSPGQGAGVNEKLFF. The CDR3 region has the DNA TGTGCCAGCAGCCCTGGACAGGGGGCAGGGGTTAATGAAAAACTGTTTTTT.

The rearrangement links TRBV7-9 to TRBJ2-3, with D unresolved. Germline V CDR1 and CDR2: SEHNR, FQNEAQ (reference sequence). Trimming removed 1 base at V and 4 bases at J, with 9 bases between. The CDR3 consists of 14 residues. For the CDR3, the DNA is TGTGCCAGCAGCTTAGGCGAATTCGCAGATACGCAGTATTTT. Translated: CASSLGEFADTQYF.

V usage is TRBV5-6 and J usage is TRBJ2-3, with TRBD1 matching 7 bases. This CDR3 comprises 13 residues. V dropped 2 bases and J dropped 5; count of bases not matched to a gene: 2. Per the germline V gene, CDR1 is SGHDT and CDR2 is YYEEEE. In nucleotides, the CDR3 is TGTGCCAGCAGCTTCGACAGGGTAGATACGCAGTATTTT. The encoded protein is CASSFDRVDTQYF.

Comment on this clone: The same CDR3 can be traced to other DNA sequences in this sample. The rearrangement links TRBV7-9 to TRBJ1-1; D gene ambiguous. CDR3 length: 12 residues. CDR1 and CDR2 from the germline V gene are SEHNR and FQNEAQ (reference sequence). The V and J ends lost 3 bases and 2 bases respectively, with 4 bases between them. The CDR3 DNA sequence: TGTGCCAGCAGCTTTCCCAACACTGAAGCTTTCTTT. Encoded protein: CASSFPNTEAFF.

The chain employs TRBV7-9 and TRBJ1-2; a possible D gene is TRBD1 (5 bases). In germline, CDR1 is SEHNR, CDR2 FQNEAQ (reference sequence). V was shortened by 1 base and J by 8 bases, with 17 bases between the two germline ends. This CDR3 has 15 residues. CDR3 DNA: TGTGCCAGCAGCTTAGTAGGGGAGGGATTAAGAGGCTACACCTTC. Amino acids: CASSLVGEGLRGYTF.

The chain couples TRBV5-4 to TRBJ1-2; 9 bases line up with TRBD1. This CDR3 is 14 amino acids long. In germline, CDR1 is SGHNT, CDR2 YYREEE (reference sequence). V was pared by 4 bases and J by 2 bases, with 3 bases of the junction left unmatched. In DNA form, the CDR3 reads TGTGCCAGCAGCCTAGACAGGGGGAACTATGGCTACACCTTC. This gives the protein CASSLDRGNYGYTF.

This clone came up once. The CDR3 DNA is TGTGCCAGCAGCTTAAGTAGGGGGCGAGACACTGAAGCTTTCTTT. It specifies CASSLSRGRDTEAFF. The chain uses TRBV5-4 and TRBJ1-1; 7 bases fit TRBD1. Germline V CDR1 and CDR2: SGHNT, YYREEE (reference sequence). The V gene end was trimmed by 2 bases and the J gene end by 3 bases; junction bases not matched to a gene: 7. The CDR3 has 15 residues.

The rearrangement uses TRBV2 and TRBJ1-1; D unresolved. V dropped 6 bases and J dropped 4 bases, with 9 bases sitting between them. The CDR3 extends over 12 amino acids. Germline assignment: CDR1 SNHLY and CDR2 FYNNEI. CDR3 DNA sequence: TGTGCCAGCAGCCCCGGGAGCACTGAAGCTTTCTTT. Protein product: CASSPGSTEAFF.

The genes are TRBV3-1 (or the pseudogene TRBV3-2) and TRBJ2-3; D may correspond to TRBD1 or TRBD2 (5 bases each). V was pared by 6 bases and J by 7 bases, with 14 bases between. Looked up from germline, CDR1 is LGHDT and CDR2 is YNNKEL (reference sequence). This CDR3 has 13 residues. The chain's CDR3 is CASSGTRGHTQYF. CDR3 DNA sequence: TGTGCCAGCAGTGGAACTAGGGGACATACGCAGTATTTT.

The chain has TRBV24-1 and TRBJ2-2, with 11 nucleotides matching TRBD1. The CDR3 runs to 17 residues. Germline CDR1 and CDR2: KGHDR and SFDVKD. V was clipped by 9 bases and J by 4 bases; unmatched bases: 12. The CDR3 loop reads CATGDRGGLGSTGELFF. The CDR3 DNA sequence: TGTGCCACCGGGGACAGGGGGGGTTTAGGATCCACCGGGGAGCTGTTTTTT.

This clone was detected only once. This sequence joins TRBV18 and TRBJ2-5, with 7 nucleotides matching TRBD1. Germline-derived CDR1 and CDR2 are KGHSH and LQKENI. The CDR3 is made up of 16 amino acids. The V and J ends lost 1 base and 2 bases, in that order; junction bases with no gene match: 7. The CDR3 bases are TGTGCCAGCTCACCACAGACAGGGAATTATCAAGAGACCCAGTACTTC. This encodes CASSPQTGNYQETQYF.

There are a few counts of this clone. The V and J genes are TRBV12-5 and TRBJ2-7, with D unresolved. Between the trimmed V and J ends, which lost 0 bases and 0 bases, there was a span of 27 bases. Germline-derived CDR1 and CDR2 are LGHNT and FRNRAP. The CDR3 has 21 amino acids. In nucleotides, the CDR3 is TGTGCTAGTGGTTTGGTGGGTGTACAGTCAAGGTTGGCGTTTGGCTCCTACGAGCAGTACTTC. Its translation is CASGLVGVQSRLAFGSYEQYF.

Comments on this clone: Other nucleotide sequences from this sample produce the same CDR3. The chain uses TRBV9 and TRBJ2-2; D possibly corresponds to TRBD1 (5 bases). Trimming stripped 7 bases from V and 0 bases from J, with 10 bases between. The CDR3 length is 14 residues. From germline, CDR1 is SGDLS and CDR2 YYNGEE. The DNA of the CDR3 is TGTGCCAGCTCCGCAGGGACGAACACCGGGGAGCTGTTTTTT. It codes for CASSAGTNTGELFF.

The chain carries TRBV7-9 and TRBJ1-5; D not resolved. The germline V gene has CDR1 SEHNR and CDR2 FQNEAQ (reference sequence). Deletions cut 5 bases from V and 2 bases from J, with 13 bases between. The CDR3 spans 15 residues. CDR3 DNA sequence: TGTGCCAGCAGCCCACTTGGTGGGGGCAATCAGCCCCAGCATTTT. As protein: CASSPLGGGNQPQHF.

This chain links TRBV30 with TRBJ1-1; perhaps TRBD1 as D (6 bases). The CDR3 covers 14 residues. V was pared by 1 base and J by 1 base, with 10 bases between. Germline loops: CDR1 GTSNPN, CDR2 SVGIG (reference sequence). CDR3 region: CAWSDETGNTEAFF. The CDR3 DNA sequence: TGTGCCTGGAGTGACGAGACAGGGAACACTGAAGCTTTCTTT.

The chain combines TRBV7-2 with TRBJ1-2; weak D call: TRBD1 (5 bases). V lost 5 bases, J lost 0 bases, and 25 bases lay in between. CDR1 is SGHTA and CDR2 is FQGNSA in the germline V gene. The CDR3 contains 19 residues. The CDR3 region is CASSPNSGWGRASNYGYTF. As DNA, the CDR3 is TGTGCCAGCAGCCCGAATTCTGGTTGGGGCAGGGCGTCTAACTATGGCTACACCTTC.